The next 23 T cell receptor beta chains were all read from a single sample in a study of post-analysis software for immune sequencing data. These receptors have no identified antigens. TCR beta libraries were prepared from cDNA with unique molecular identifiers. TCRdb reanalysed the PCR reads using MiXCR and keeps one entry per CDR3 protein. Here the sample spans approximately 630,000 distinct CDR3 sequences, approximately 60% being singletons. Notes on the study in general: Five or six TRBV segments were more frequent in patients than controls; TRBV5-6, TRBV5-1 and TRBV20-1 belonged to this group.

The sequenced sample was blood. The receptor set was obtained from a girl aged 2-10 years with multiple sclerosis.

The chain has TRBV6-1 and TRBJ2-7, with D possibly TRBD1 on 6 matching bases. CDR1 is MNHNS and CDR2 is SASEGT in the germline V gene. V shed 6 bases and J shed 3 bases, with 12 bases lying between them. There are 13 residues in the CDR3. The CDR3 protein is CASSNRVYYEQYF. DNA of the CDR3: TGTGCCAGCAGCAACAGGGTTTACTACGAGCAGTACTTC.

The chain employs TRBV12-3 or TRBV12-4 and TRBJ2-3; D uncertain. Trimming took off 4 bases at V and 2 bases at J, with 7 bases between the two ends. This CDR3 has 13 amino acids. The CDR3 loop reads CASSSENTDTQYF. The CDR3 nucleotides are TGTGCCAGCAGTTCTGAGAACACAGATACGCAGTATTTT.

This rearrangement joins TRBV6-1 to TRBJ2-4; TRBD1 matches at 11 bases. The end of the DNA is better explained by TRBJ2-7, so the J call may be wrong. Germline CDR1 reads MNHNS; CDR2 reads SASEGT. CDR3 length equals 17 residues. The CDR3 is CASSDGPGTGGLYEQYF. The CDR3 region has the DNA TGTGCCAGCAGTGACGGTCCCGGGACAGGGGGGCTATACGAGCAGTACTTC.

V usage is TRBV6-5 and J usage is TRBJ2-1; 8 positions agree with TRBD2. The germline V gene has CDR1 MNHEY and CDR2 SVGAGI. V was pared by 4 bases and J by 10 bases, with 15 bases of the junction left unmatched. The CDR3 has 16 residues. The CDR3 protein is CASSLGQRIAGTEQFF. In DNA, the CDR3 is TGTGCCAGCAGTTTAGGACAGAGAATAGCGGGAACAGAGCAGTTCTTC.

The rearrangement uses TRBV2 and TRBJ1-6; 7 bases agree with TRBD1. J lost 10 bases, V lost 0 bases, and 6 bases had no gene match. CDR1 SNHLY and CDR2 FYNNEI come from the germline V gene. There are 15 residues in the CDR3. CDR3 nucleotides: TGTGCCAGCAGTGAAGCGAGGGCAGGGGGGTCACCCCTCCACTTT. Protein: CASSEARAGGSPLHF.

This chain connects TRBV10-3 to TRBJ2-5, with 8 bases fitting TRBD2. The end of the DNA aligns better with TRBJ2-7, so the J call may be wrong. This CDR3 has 16 amino acids. The germline CDR1 and CDR2 sequences are ENHRY and SYGVKD. CDR3 amino acids: CAISELVAGSHYEQYF. DNA for the CDR3: TGTGCCATCAGTGAGTTGGTAGCGGGATCTCACTACGAGCAGTACTTC.

The rearrangement joins TRBV4-1 to TRBJ1-2; D perhaps matches TRBD1 (5 bases). The CDR3 covers 13 residues. Germline V gives CDR1 MGHRA, CDR2 YSYEKL. Trimming pared 3 bases from V and 8 bases from J, leaving 13 bases between. The CDR3 nucleotides read TGCGCCAGCAGCCAGGGGCGGACCCGGGGCTACACCTTC. This encodes CASSQGRTRGYTF.

This clonotype was observed a single time. This chain connects TRBV15 to TRBJ2-5; a possible D gene is TRBD1 (6 bases). This CDR3 has 15 amino acids. In germline, CDR1 is LNHNV, CDR2 YYDKDF (reference sequence). V dropped 3 bases and J dropped 6 bases, with 17 bases sitting between them. The DNA of the CDR3 is TGTGCCACCAGCAGGGATGCAGGGGTTACGAAGACCCAGTACTTC. Encoded protein: CATSRDAGVTKTQYF.

The chain carries TRBV27 and TRBJ2-7, with a possible D match to TRBD2 (6 bases). The CDR3 length is 16 residues. Trimming removed 2 bases from V and 6 bases from J, with 20 bases in between. The germline V gene encodes CDR1 MNHEY and CDR2 SMNVEV (reference sequence). CDR3 amino acids: CASSLVRWGDRSEQYF. In DNA, the CDR3 is TGTGCCAGCAGTTTAGTGCGGTGGGGGGACCGCTCCGAGCAGTACTTC.

This chain links TRBV5-4 with TRBJ2-3; 9 nucleotides line up with TRBD1. CDR3 length equals 15 residues. V lost 5 bases, J lost 4 bases, and 8 bases stayed unmatched. The germline CDR1 and CDR2 sequences are SGHNT and YYREEE (reference sequence). This CDR3 is CASSFGQGTPDTQYF. Here the CDR3 DNA reads TGTGCCAGCAGTTTTGGACAGGGGACCCCAGATACGCAGTATTTT.

The chain employs TRBV7-9 and TRBJ2-1, with no clear D. Germline-derived CDR1 and CDR2 are SEHNR and FQNEAQ (reference sequence). Trimming removed 1 base at V and 5 bases at J, with 12 bases between. This CDR3 region has 15 residues. The CDR3 sequence: CASSLGLAVHNEQFF. The CDR3 bases are TGTGCCAGCAGCTTAGGGCTGGCCGTACACAATGAGCAGTTCTTC.

This clonotype was found once. The rearrangement joins TRBV10-2 to TRBJ2-2; D is uncertain. V was shortened by 7 bases and J by 0 bases, with 9 bases between the two germline ends. Germline V gene data show CDR1 as WSHSY and CDR2 as SAAADI. The CDR3 contains 14 residues. The chain's CDR3 is CASNPNANTGELFF. Here the CDR3 DNA reads TGCGCCAGCAATCCAAACGCGAACACCGGGGAGCTGTTTTTT.

CDR3 region: CASSSPTPRGKNIQYF. The CDR3 DNA reads as TGTGCCAGCAGTTCCCCGACGCCCCGCGGCAAAAACATTCAGTACTTC. V and J are TRBV6-2 or TRBV6-3 and TRBJ2-4, with no clear D. V was clipped by 4 bases and J by 3 bases, with 16 bases between them. Germline lookup yields CDR1 MNHEY and CDR2 SVGEGT. The CDR3 spans 16 residues.

The genes are TRBV14 and TRBJ1-5; no reliable D call. The CDR3 covers 10 residues. The V and J ends lost 4 bases and 8 bases respectively, with 3 bases between them. The germline gives CDR1 SGHDN, CDR2 FVKESK. This CDR3 reads CASSREPQHF. For the CDR3, the DNA is TGTGCCAGCAGCCGGGAGCCCCAGCATTTT.

The chain is built from TRBV5-1 and TRBJ2-7, with TRBD2 identical over 8 bases. The J call could be wrong; TRBJ2-5 is a better fit for the DNA end. CDR3 length equals 17 residues. Germline CDR1 SGHRS, CDR2 YFSETQ. The CDR3 nucleotides read TGCGCCAGCAGCTTGAATCCGAGCGGGAGTGGCGGTGAGACCCAGTACTTC. Translated: CASSLNPSGSGGETQYF.

V usage is TRBV7-8 and J usage is TRBJ1-4, with D possibly matching TRBD1 (5 bases). Per the germline V gene, CDR1 is SGHVS and CDR2 is FQNEAQ. V shed 5 bases and J shed 12 bases, with 13 bases lying between them. CDR3 length: 12 residues. CDR3 loop: CASSRTSRELFF. The CDR3 region has the DNA TGTGCCAGCAGCCGAACCTCCAGGGAACTGTTTTTT.

This chain links TRBV12-3 or TRBV12-4 with TRBJ2-5; 8 bases are a match to TRBD1. Trimming took 5 bases from V and 5 from J; bases not matched to a gene: 7. This CDR3 has 14 amino acids. DNA of the CDR3: TGTGCCAGCAGTCCGCGGACAGGGTTGGAGACCCAGTACTTC. Its protein is CASSPRTGLETQYF.

The chain has TRBV7-2 and TRBJ2-1; 14 nucleotides match TRBD2. This CDR3 comprises 19 residues. Germline V gene lookup returns CDR1 SGHTA and CDR2 FQGNSA. J gave up 1 base and V 6 bases, and 11 bases lay outside the gene matches. CDR3 in amino acids: CASRTRMGLAGASYNEQFF. CDR3 bases: TGTGCCAGCAGAACCAGAATGGGACTAGCGGGAGCGTCCTACAATGAGCAGTTCTTC.

The J gene is TRBJ2-1, the V gene TRBV7-3; 10 nucleotides match TRBD2. This CDR3 is built from 16 residues. The J segment lost 7 bases and the V segment lost 5 bases, leaving 11 bases of the junction unmatched. Germline loops: CDR1 SGHTA, CDR2 FQGTGA. The CDR3 sequence is CASSPGTSEILNEQFF. DNA for the CDR3: TGTGCCAGCAGCCCCGGGACTAGCGAGATCCTGAATGAGCAGTTCTTC.

This clonotype was counted a single time. V is TRBV18 and J is TRBJ2-7; a weak D match, TRBD1 (6 bases). Germline assignment: CDR1 KGHSH and CDR2 LQKENI. The CDR3 runs to 13 residues. Trimming pared 4 bases from V and 6 bases from J, leaving 13 bases between. The CDR3 nucleotides are TGTGCCAGCTCACACTCAGGGGAAGGCGAGCAGTACTTC. This codes for CASSHSGEGEQYF.

The chain has TRBV7-2 and TRBJ2-4, with D hard to call. The germline V gene has CDR1 SGHTA and CDR2 FQGNSA. V shed 7 bases and J shed 4 bases, with 14 bases lying between them. The CDR3 has 14 residues. CDR3 loop: CASNPRRMKNIQYF. The CDR3 region has the DNA TGTGCCAGCAACCCGAGACGGATGAAAAACATTCAGTACTTC.

The chain couples TRBV15 to TRBJ1-2; TRBD1 is a possible D gene (5 bases). V lost 4 bases and J lost 8, with 14 bases in between. The CDR3 has 13 amino acids. Per germline, CDR1 LNHNV and CDR2 YYDKDF (reference sequence). This CDR3 reads CATSKDTTGGYTF. The CDR3 DNA sequence: TGTGCCACCAGCAAGGACACCACAGGAGGCTACACCTTC.

J is TRBJ2-3 and V is TRBV7-6, with a possible D match to TRBD1 (5 bases). V shed 2 bases and J shed 5 bases, with 11 bases lying between them. The CDR3 covers 14 residues. In germline, CDR1 is SGHVS, CDR2 FNYEAQ. Written as DNA, the CDR3 is TGTGCCAGCAGCTTAAGCAGGGAAGTAGATACGCAGTATTTT. As protein: CASSLSREVDTQYF.